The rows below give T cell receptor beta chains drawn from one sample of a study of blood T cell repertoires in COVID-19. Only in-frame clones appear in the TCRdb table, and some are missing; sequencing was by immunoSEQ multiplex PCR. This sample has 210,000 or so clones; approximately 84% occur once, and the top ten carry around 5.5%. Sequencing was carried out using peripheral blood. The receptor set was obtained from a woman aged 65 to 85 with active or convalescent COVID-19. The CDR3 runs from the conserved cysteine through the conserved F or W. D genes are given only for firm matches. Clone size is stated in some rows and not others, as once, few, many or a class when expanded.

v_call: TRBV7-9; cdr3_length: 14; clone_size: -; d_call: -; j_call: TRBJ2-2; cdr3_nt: TGTGCCAGCAGCCTCGGGGGATGGACCGGGGAGCTGTTTTTT; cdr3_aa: CASSLGGWTGELFF
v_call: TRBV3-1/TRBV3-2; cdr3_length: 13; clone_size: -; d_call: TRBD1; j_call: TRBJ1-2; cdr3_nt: TGTGCCAGCAGCTCACAGGGGGCCTATGGCTACACCTTC; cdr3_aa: CASSSQGAYGYTF
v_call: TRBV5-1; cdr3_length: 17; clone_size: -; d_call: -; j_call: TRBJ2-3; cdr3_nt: TGCGCCAGCAGCTCCCCCCCTTACACCGGAGCCACAGATACGCAGTATTTT; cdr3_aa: CASSSPPYTGATDTQYF
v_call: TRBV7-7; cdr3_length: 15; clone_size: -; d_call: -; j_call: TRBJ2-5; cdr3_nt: TGTGCCAGCAGCTTATCAGGCTCATATGGGGAGACCCAGTACTTC; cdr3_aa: CASSLSGSYGETQYF
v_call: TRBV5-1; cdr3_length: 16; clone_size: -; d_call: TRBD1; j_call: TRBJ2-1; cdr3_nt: TGCGCCAGCAGCCAACTACAGGGGAGCTCCTACAATGAGCAGTTCTTC; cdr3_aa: CASSQLQGSSYNEQFF
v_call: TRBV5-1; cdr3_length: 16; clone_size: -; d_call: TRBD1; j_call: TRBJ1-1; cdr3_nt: TGCGCCAGCAGCTTGGTCGGACAGGGGGCGGTTACTGAAGCTTTCTTT; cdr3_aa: CASSLVGQGAVTEAFF
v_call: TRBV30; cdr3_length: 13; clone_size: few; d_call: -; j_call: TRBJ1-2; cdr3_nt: TGTGCCTGGAGTGTATCGACCCGGGATGGCTACACCTTC; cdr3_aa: CAWSVSTRDGYTF
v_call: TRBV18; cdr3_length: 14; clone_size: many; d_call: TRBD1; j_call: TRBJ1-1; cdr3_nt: TGTGCCAGCTCACCACAGGGGGCTAACACTGAAGCTTTCTTT; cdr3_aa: CASSPQGANTEAFF
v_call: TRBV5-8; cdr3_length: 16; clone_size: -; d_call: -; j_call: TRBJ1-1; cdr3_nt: TGTGCCAGCAGCTTGGCCGTAGGGGCCATGAACACTGAAGCTTTCTTT; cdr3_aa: CASSLAVGAMNTEAFF
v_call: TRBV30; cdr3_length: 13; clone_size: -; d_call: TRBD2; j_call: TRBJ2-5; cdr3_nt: TGTGCCTGGAGTGCAGGGAGGGGAGAGACCCAGTACTTC; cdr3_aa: CAWSAGRGETQYF
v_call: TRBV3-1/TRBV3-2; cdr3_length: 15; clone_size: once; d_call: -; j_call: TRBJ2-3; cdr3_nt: TGTGCCAGCAGCCATGTGCGGACTAGCACAGATACGCAGTATTTT; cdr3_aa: CASSHVRTSTDTQYF
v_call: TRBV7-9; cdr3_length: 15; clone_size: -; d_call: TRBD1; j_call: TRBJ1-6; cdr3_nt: TGTGCCAGCAGCCAAATCAAGGGGGCGCATTCACCCCTCCACTTT; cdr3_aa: CASSQIKGAHSPLHF
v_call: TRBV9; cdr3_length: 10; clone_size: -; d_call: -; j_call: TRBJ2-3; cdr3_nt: TGTGCCAGGTACACAGATACGCAGTATTTT; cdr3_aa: CARYTDTQYF
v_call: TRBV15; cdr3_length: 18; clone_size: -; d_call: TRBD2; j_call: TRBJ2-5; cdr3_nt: TGTGCCACCAGCAGAGGCATAGGGACTAGCGGGAGCCGCGAGACCCAGTACTTC; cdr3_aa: CATSRGIGTSGSRETQYF
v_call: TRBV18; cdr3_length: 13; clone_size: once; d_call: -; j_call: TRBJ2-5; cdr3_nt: TGTGCCAGCTCACTAAACAGCCAAGAGACCCAGTACTTC; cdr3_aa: CASSLNSQETQYF
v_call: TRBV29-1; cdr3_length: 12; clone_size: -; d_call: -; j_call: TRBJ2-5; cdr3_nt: TGCAGCGTTGGGAGTGCGCAAGAGACCCAGTACTTC; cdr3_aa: CSVGSAQETQYF
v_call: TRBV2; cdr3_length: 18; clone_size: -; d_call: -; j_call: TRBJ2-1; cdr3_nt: TGTGCCAGCCCTGTGGTAGGGACTCTACCAACAAACAACAATGAGCAGTTCTTC; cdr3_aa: CASPVVGTLPTNNNEQFF
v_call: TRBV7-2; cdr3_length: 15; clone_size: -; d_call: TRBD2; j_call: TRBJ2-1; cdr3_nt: TGTGCCAGCAAAAAGCGGGAGGGCAGCTACAATGAGCAGTTCTTC; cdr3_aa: CASKKREGSYNEQFF
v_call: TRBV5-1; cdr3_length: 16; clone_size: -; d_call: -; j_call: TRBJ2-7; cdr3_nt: TGCGCCAGCAGCCAAGAGGTACAGGTAAACTCCTACGAGCAGTACTTC; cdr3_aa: CASSQEVQVNSYEQYF
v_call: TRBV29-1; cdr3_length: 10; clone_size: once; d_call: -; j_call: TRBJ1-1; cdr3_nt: TGCAGCATCATGAACACTGAAGCTTTCTTT; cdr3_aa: CSIMNTEAFF
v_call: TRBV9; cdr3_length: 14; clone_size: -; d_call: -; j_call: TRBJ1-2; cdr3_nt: TGTGCCAGCAGGGGTCAGGGTAATGGCTATGGCTACACCTTC; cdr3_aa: CASRGQGNGYGYTF
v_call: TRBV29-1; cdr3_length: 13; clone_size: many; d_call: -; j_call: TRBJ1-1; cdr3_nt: TGCAGCGCCGGTACAGGGACGGACACTGAAGCTTTCTTT; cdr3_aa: CSAGTGTDTEAFF
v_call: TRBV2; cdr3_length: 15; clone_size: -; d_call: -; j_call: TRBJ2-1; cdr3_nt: TGTGCCAGCAGAGTCATCGGGAGCTCCTACAATGAGCAGTTCTTC; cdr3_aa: CASRVIGSSYNEQFF
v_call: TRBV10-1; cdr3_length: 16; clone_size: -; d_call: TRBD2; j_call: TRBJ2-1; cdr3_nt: TGCGCCAGCAGTGAGGGGCGGCTAGCGGATTACAATGAGCAGTTCTTC; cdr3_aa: CASSEGRLADYNEQFF
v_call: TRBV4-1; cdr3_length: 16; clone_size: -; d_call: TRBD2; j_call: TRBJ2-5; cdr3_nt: TGCGCCAGCAGCCAAGAGCCAGCGGGGGCTCGGGAGACCCAGTACTTC; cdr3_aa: CASSQEPAGARETQYF
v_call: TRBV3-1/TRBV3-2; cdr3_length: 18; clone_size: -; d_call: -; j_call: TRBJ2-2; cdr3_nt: TGTGCCAGCAGCCAAGGTAGGGGTCAGCGATCGAACACCGGGGAGCTGTTTTTT; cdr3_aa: CASSQGRGQRSNTGELFF